A selection of T cell receptor beta chains follows, all from one sample in a study of identical twins. TCRdb re-called the 5' RACE reads through MiXCR, storing one row per CDR3 protein. The table includes hundreds of thousands of distinct CDR3 sequences, roughly 7% detected once. The same data also went into a second study, on yellow fever vaccine responses in identical twins.

The source material was memory (CD45RO+) T cells sorted from blood. These receptors were obtained from a woman between 18 and 30 years old in good health. The conserved cysteine and the conserved F or W are not part of the CDR3 here. Clone size is stated in some rows and not others, as once, few, many or a class when expanded.

v_call	j_call	clone_size	cdr3_aa
TRBV12-3/TRBV12-4	TRBJ2-3	many	ASSQWGLDTQY
TRBV4-2	TRBJ2-7	many	ASSQRGEDSYEQY
TRBV24-1	TRBJ2-5	few	ATSVTGGGETQY
TRBV20-1	TRBJ2-7	NA	SAGGTGGYEQY
TRBV24-1	TRBJ2-1	NA	ATSDPPGGGGTTSEQF
TRBV5-5	TRBJ1-1	NA	ASSFRHSNTEAF
TRBV6-5	TRBJ2-4	many	ASSWGGENIQY
TRBV6-5	TRBJ2-3	many	ASSFSGAVDTQY
TRBV6-2/TRBV6-3	TRBJ1-2	NA	ASSYFSSGADGYT
TRBV7-3	TRBJ2-7	NA	ASSLSWDSYEQY
TRBV10-3	TRBJ2-2	many	AISAQATGELF
TRBV29-1	TRBJ2-6	many	SVSTGAASGANVLT
TRBV5-1	TRBJ2-1	many	ASSFKGEQF
TRBV7-8	TRBJ2-5	many	ASSSRTGDKETQY
TRBV11-2	TRBJ2-3	few	ASTYRSRGTDTQY
TRBV4-1	TRBJ2-1	NA	ASSQVDLLSYNEQF
TRBV5-1	TRBJ2-3	many	ASSSTSGSADTQY
TRBV12-3/TRBV12-4	TRBJ1-1	many	ASRRTANTEAF
TRBV4-2	TRBJ2-1	many	ASSQDLTTHHNEQF
TRBV5-1	TRBJ2-2	many	ASSYRAGGQNTGELF
TRBV7-9	TRBJ1-5	few	ASSGGNQPQH
TRBV29-1	TRBJ1-5	many	SVVVGNQPQH
TRBV12-5	TRBJ2-7	few	ASGDGPNHEQY
TRBV6-5	TRBJ2-5	few	ASRLPTGQGGETQY
TRBV6-1	TRBJ2-2	NA	ASSREEGNAGELF
TRBV5-1	TRBJ2-3	many	ASSLALGAGLVTDTQY
TRBV6-6	TRBJ1-5	NA	ASMEGQSQPQH
TRBV6-5	TRBJ1-5	few	ASNGPNQPQH
TRBV28	TRBJ1-2	few	ASRIGGSYGYT
TRBV27	TRBJ2-2	many	ASSQDRAVGELF
TRBV4-1	TRBJ2-3	NA	ASSQGASGSGADTQY
TRBV29-1	TRBJ2-5	few	SVEDGTRGETQY
TRBV2	TRBJ1-5	many	ASSSSVFLQH
TRBV10-2	TRBJ2-1	NA	ASSEGTSGGHEQF
TRBV9	TRBJ2-3	NA	ASSVDLAGIDTQY
TRBV7-6	TRBJ1-4	many	ASSLGVGETNEKLF
TRBV6-5	TRBJ1-1	NA	ASSYSQGNTEAF
TRBV9	TRBJ2-5	many	ASSVGHRTTQETQY
TRBV14	TRBJ2-1	NA	ASSPGQLHNEQF
TRBV5-6	TRBJ1-4	many	ASSRRSGTGAEKLF
TRBV7-9	TRBJ1-2	many	ASSSSGYYGYT
TRBV12-3/TRBV12-4	TRBJ1-2	NA	ASSSQGASYGYT
TRBV12-3/TRBV12-4	TRBJ2-7	many	ASSFGGSRYEQY
TRBV7-6	TRBJ2-5	few	ASSLASHWDRTQETQY
TRBV12-3/TRBV12-4	TRBJ2-1	few	ASSLALMRVSGRYNEQF
TRBV4-2	TRBJ1-6	many	ASSQDNSSPLH
TRBV12-3/TRBV12-4	TRBJ2-5	many	ASSSHGSETQY
TRBV29-1	TRBJ1-2	NA	SVVVQGNIGYT
TRBV11-2	TRBJ2-1	NA	ASSLIAAGKDNEQF
TRBV20-1	TRBJ2-1	NA	SARKIAPSDEQF